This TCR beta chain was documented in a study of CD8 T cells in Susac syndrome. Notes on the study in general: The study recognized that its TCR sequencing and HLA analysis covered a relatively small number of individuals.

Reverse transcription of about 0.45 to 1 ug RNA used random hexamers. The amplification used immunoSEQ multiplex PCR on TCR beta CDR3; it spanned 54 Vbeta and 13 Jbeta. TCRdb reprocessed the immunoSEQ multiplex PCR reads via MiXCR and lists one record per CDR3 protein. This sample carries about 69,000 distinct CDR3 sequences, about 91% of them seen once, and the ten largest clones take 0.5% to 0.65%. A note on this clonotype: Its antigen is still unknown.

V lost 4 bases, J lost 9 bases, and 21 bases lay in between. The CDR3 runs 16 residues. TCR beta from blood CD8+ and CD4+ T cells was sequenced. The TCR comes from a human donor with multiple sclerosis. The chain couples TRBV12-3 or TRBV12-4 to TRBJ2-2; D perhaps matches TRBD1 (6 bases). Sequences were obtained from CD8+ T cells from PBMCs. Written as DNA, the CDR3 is TGTGCCAGCAGTTCGGTGGGACACGATGGGGACCGGGAGCTGTTTTTT. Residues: CASSSVGHDGDRELFF.